A selection of T cell receptor beta chains follows, all from one sample in a study of sequential checkpoint blockade in melanoma. TCRdb keeps only in-frame clones here, not all; method: immunoSEQ multiplex PCR. The sample has tens of thousands of clones, roughly four fifths seen once. The sample in question was CD8+ T cells sorted from blood (inferred from file names), obtained from a patient given nivolumab and ipilimumab in sequence. These receptors all come from a human donor with melanoma. The CDR3 runs from the conserved cysteine through the conserved F or W.

j_call v_call cdr3_aa
TRBJ2-3 TRBV7-9 CASSHGTGATDTQYF
TRBJ2-5 TRBV6-1 CASSEGYPETQYF
TRBJ2-5 TRBV27 CASCTGGRQETQYF
- TRBV27 CASSLGQASYEQYF
TRBJ2-6 TRBV7-3 CASSLTRRGGANVLTF
TRBJ1-4 TRBV4-2 CASSHIGATNEKLFF
TRBJ1-1 TRBV6-5 CASSSGQGTEAFF
TRBJ2-7 TRBV7-9 CASSKRGGQGEQYF
TRBJ1-1 TRBV15 CATSRGDTEAFF
TRBJ1-2 TRBV5-1 CASSLLQGGDGYTF
TRBJ2-1 TRBV6-5 CASSPRPSWDEQFF
TRBJ1-2 TRBV4-1 CASSQGTPYGYTF
TRBJ1-2 TRBV28 CASTTAKDNYGYTF
TRBJ2-5 TRBV5-1 CASSLATGGWETQYF
TRBJ2-3 TRBV4-3 CASSEGLARVDTQYF
TRBJ2-7 TRBV29-1 CSVASGSLYEQYF
TRBJ2-7 TRBV7-9 CASSITDGIHSYEQYF
TRBJ1-2 TRBV4-1 CASSQEGWEGDGYTF
TRBJ2-2 TRBV28 CASSWDRGAGELFF
TRBJ2-7 TRBV9 CASSVGGQKEQYF
TRBJ1-2 TRBV20-1 CSARQGYGYTF
TRBJ2-7 TRBV6-1 CASSDLGGGMGEQYF
TRBJ2-7 TRBV6-5 CASSSSGTRASYEQYF
TRBJ2-2 TRBV5-4 CASSLFVSGVNTGELFF
TRBJ1-1 TRBV28 CASSFETGTEAFF
TRBJ1-1 TRBV10-2 CASREQGAGNTEAFF
- TRBV27 CASSLAGQGGSNEQFF
TRBJ1-1 TRBV28 CASTETGVALNTEAFF
TRBJ2-7 TRBV27 CASGFVSGYEQYF
TRBJ2-5 TRBV9 CASSGGGVQETQYF
TRBJ1-1 TRBV13 CASSSRVFGQEAFF
TRBJ2-3 TRBV2 CASSEGQGSTDTQYF
TRBJ2-1 TRBV28 CASSTVLFSDNEQFF
TRBJ1-1 TRBV2 CASSGPGTYTEAFF
TRBJ2-5 TRBV5-6 CASSLNQIWETQYF
TRBJ2-5 TRBV6-5 CASSRWDTQETQYF
TRBJ1-6 TRBV9 CASSVSSNRGSPLHF
TRBJ1-2 TRBV29-1 CSVHGQPNYGYTF
TRBJ1-3 TRBV7-2 CASSSPWTPISGNTIYF
TRBJ2-5 TRBV7-2 CASSFGAPETQYF
TRBJ2-7 TRBV27 CASSWDRGYEQYF
TRBJ2-7 TRBV5-6 CASSSLGQGDYEQYF
TRBJ2-7 TRBV5-4 CASSLTQGTYEQYF
TRBJ1-4 TRBV21-1 CASSQGQGMIF
- TRBV27 CASSLPGTGPYEQYF
TRBJ1-1 TRBV29-1 CSASPTGNTEAFF
TRBJ2-5 TRBV5-4 CASSSGLAGGPETQYF
TRBJ1-5 TRBV28 CASSTLLTGNQPQHF